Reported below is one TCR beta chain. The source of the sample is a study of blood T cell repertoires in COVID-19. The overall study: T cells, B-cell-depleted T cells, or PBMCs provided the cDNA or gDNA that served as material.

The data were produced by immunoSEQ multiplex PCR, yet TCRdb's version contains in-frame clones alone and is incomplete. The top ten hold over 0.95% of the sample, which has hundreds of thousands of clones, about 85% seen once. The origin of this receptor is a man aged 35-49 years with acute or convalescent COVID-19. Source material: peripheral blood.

The CDR3 region has the DNA TGTGCCAGCAGTTACACGTATCTGGCGGGGAACACTGAAGCTTTCTTT. Its protein is CASSYTYLAGNTEAFF. This chain uses TRBV6-2 or TRBV6-3 with TRBJ1-1; D gene unclear. The V gene lost 2 bases and the J gene lost 1 base, with 14 bases spanning the gap. Germline V CDR1 and CDR2: MNHEY, SVGEGT. This CDR3 comprises 16 residues.